The entry that follows covers one T cell receptor beta chain sequence. The target antigen is unknown. Germline lookup yields CDR1 WSHSY and CDR2 SAAADI. This CDR3 is 10 amino acids long. Trimming stripped 11 bases from V and 7 bases from J, with 12 bases between. The data are from a study of a mutant IDH1 vaccine in newly diagnosed glioma. Background on the study: Patients began vaccination 4-6 weeks after radiotherapy alone, or with temozolomide cycles.

The time point here: week 35, safety follow-up. All doses held 300 ug of mutant IDH1 20-mer peptide, with topical imiquimod. Assay: immunoSEQ multiplex PCR; the TCRdb copy retains only in-frame clones and omits some. The sample has fewer than 70,000 clones, around 86% seen once; the top ten hold roughly 2%. Sample: PBMCs, taken from a glioma patient whose treatment included an IDH1 peptide vaccine. This TCR was sampled from a man aged 25 to 40 with glioma. The chain couples TRBV10-2 to TRBJ2-7, with D perhaps TRBD1 or TRBD2 (5 bases each). The CDR3 sequence is CAGREGEQYF. As DNA, the CDR3 is TGCGCCGGCCGAGAGGGGGAGCAGTACTTC.